The clone carrying this T cell receptor beta chain has a handful of counts. What it binds is not known. The data belong to a study of T cells in Graves' hyperthyroidism and ophthalmopathy. The investigators amplified TCR beta CDR3 regions from RNA transcripts. In the first-round RT-PCR of the TCR CDR3, the HTBI primer set was used. TCRdb re-called the multiplex PCR reads with MiXCR, one entry per CDR3 protein. There are around 56,000 distinct CDR3 sequences in the sample; roughly half occur only once, and approximately 3.3% lies in the top ten. Overall study results and limits: Ophthalmopathy could be told apart from stable hyperthyroidism with a 13 V-J model.

Ophthalmopathy in the patients scored at least 3 on Clinical Activity Score and at least 4 on NOSPECS grade, lasting under 3 months. Orbital computed tomography and thyroid ultrasound, together with serum TRAb and thyroxine and clinical symptoms, were used for diagnoses. The PBMCs had their origin in 10 ml of fresh peripheral blood. Trimming took 7 bases from V and 7 from J, leaving 14 bases between them. This CDR3 region has 14 residues. Germline V lookup: CDR1 LNHDA, CDR2 SQIVND (reference sequence). The material sequenced was blood. The sequence was obtained from an older woman with Graves' ophthalmopathy. The chain employs TRBV19 and TRBJ1-6, with D possibly TRBD1 on 6 matching bases. The CDR3 sequence is CASKARGPNSPLHF. The CDR3 DNA reads TGTGCCAGTAAAGCCCGGGGGCCGAATTCACCCCTCCACTTT.